A single sample is the source of the 24 T cell receptor beta chains below, sequenced in a study of T cell responses to AZD1222 COVID-19 vaccine. Only in-frame clones appear in the TCRdb table, and some are missing; sequencing was by immunoSEQ multiplex PCR. This table has 95,000 to 100,000 clones, roughly 87% appearing once. Sample: peripheral blood, taken on day 0 of AZD1222 vaccination. The receptors derive from an adult in good health.

The chain joins TRBV11-2 to TRBJ2-2; 15 nucleotides agree with TRBD2. Germline assignment: CDR1 SGHAT and CDR2 FQNNGV. This CDR3 comprises 19 residues. The junction had 7 bases not matched to a gene; V was cut back by 5 bases and J by 0 bases. In DNA form, the CDR3 reads TGTGCCAGCAGCGCAGAGGGGACTAGCGGGAGGCCGAACACCGGGGAGCTGTTTTTT. Residues: CASSAEGTSGRPNTGELFF.

The chain is built from TRBV6-1 and TRBJ1-3; a weak D match, TRBD1 (6 bases). Per germline, CDR1 MNHNS and CDR2 SASEGT. Trimming removed 3 bases at V and 0 bases at J, with 18 bases between. CDR3 length: 18 amino acids. CDR3 protein: CASSEMVGGQTSGNTIYF. DNA for the CDR3: TGTGCCAGCAGTGAGATGGTCGGGGGGCAAACCTCTGGAAACACCATATATTTT.

The V call is TRBV19, the J call TRBJ2-2, with a tentative D call TRBD1 (5 bases). The germline gives CDR1 LNHDA, CDR2 SQIVND (reference sequence). This CDR3 is 14 amino acids long. Trimming took off 2 bases at V and 6 bases at J, with 10 bases between the two ends. The CDR3: CASSIMQGPGELFF. In DNA, the CDR3 is TGTGCCAGTAGTATAATGCAGGGCCCCGGGGAGCTGTTTTTT.

The chain carries TRBV7-2 and TRBJ2-3; 8 positions agree with TRBD2. With V trimmed by 4 bases and J by 1 base, 10 bases remained unmatched. CDR1 and CDR2 from the germline V gene are SGHTA and FQGNSA. The CDR3 spans 17 residues. The CDR3 DNA is TGTGCCAGCAGCTCCTTCATAACGGGAGGGGGCACAGATACGCAGTATTTT. This sequence encodes CASSSFITGGGTDTQYF.

The rearrangement joins TRBV3-1 (or the pseudogene TRBV3-2) to TRBJ2-3; no definite D call. The germline V gene has CDR1 LGHDT and CDR2 YNNKEL (reference sequence). The CDR3 runs to 13 residues. Trimming shortened V by 4 bases and J by 5 bases, and 10 bases separated the two germline ends. For the CDR3, the DNA is TGTGCCAGCAGCCCGGATACAGTAGATACGCAGTATTTT. It codes for CASSPDTVDTQYF.

The V call is TRBV7-6, the J call TRBJ2-1; 11 bases match TRBD2. The CDR3 is 16 amino acids. Trimming removed 5 bases from V and 6 bases from J; junction bases left unmatched: 9. Germline V lookup: CDR1 SGHVS, CDR2 FNYEAQ. As DNA, the CDR3 is TGTGCCAGCAGCCTAGTCCCTAGCGGGAGGTCCAATGAGCAGTTCTTC. Protein: CASSLVPSGRSNEQFF.

The chain links TRBV29-1 to TRBJ2-4; D is unclear. CDR1 is SQVTM and CDR2 is ANQGSEA in the germline V gene. With 3 bases removed from V and 0 bases from J, the gap between germline ends came to 9 bases. This CDR3 spans 14 amino acids. The CDR3 here is CSVEATLAKNIQYF. The CDR3 DNA is TGCAGCGTTGAGGCGACCCTAGCCAAAAACATTCAGTACTTC.

The V call is TRBV5-1, the J call TRBJ1-5; tentatively, D is TRBD1 (5 bases). Per germline, CDR1 SGHRS and CDR2 YFSETQ. V lost 0 bases to trimming and J lost 6 bases, with 16 bases between them. The CDR3 covers 16 residues. Written as DNA, the CDR3 is TGCGCCAGCAGCTTGGGGGTGGCAGGGCTAGGTCAGCCCCAGCATTTT. Translation gives CASSLGVAGLGQPQHF.

CDR3 DNA sequence: TGTGCCAGTAGTTTCCGGACAGGGGGCGCAGATACGCAGTATTTT. As protein: CASSFRTGGADTQYF. The rearrangement links TRBV19 to TRBJ2-3, with 11 bases matching TRBD1. The CDR3 runs to 15 residues. The germline V gene has CDR1 LNHDA and CDR2 SQIVND (reference sequence). Unmatched junction bases numbered 5, after V lost 5 bases and J lost 4 bases.

The J gene is TRBJ2-4, the V gene TRBV10-3; D is undetermined. The CDR3 is 15 amino acids. Looked up from germline, CDR1 is ENHRY and CDR2 is SYGVKD. The ends were cut back, 2 bases at V and 0 bases at J, with 8 bases in the middle. The CDR3 loop is CAISEENLAKNIQYF. DNA of the CDR3: TGTGCCATCAGTGAGGAAAACCTAGCCAAAAACATTCAGTACTTC.

The genes are TRBV27 and TRBJ2-3; perhaps TRBD2 as D (5 bases). In germline, CDR1 is MNHEY, CDR2 SMNVEV (reference sequence). The CDR3 is 16 amino acids. V was cut by 6 bases and J by 2 bases, with 18 bases left in between. CDR3: CASRRGLIEATDTQYF. DNA of the CDR3: TGTGCCAGCAGACGCGGACTGATAGAAGCCACAGATACGCAGTATTTT.

The rearrangement links TRBV2 to TRBJ1-4; no clear D. The V gene's germline CDR1 is SNHLY and CDR2 FYNNEI. Trimming removed 2 bases from V and 7 bases from J, with 11 bases in between. This CDR3 region has 14 residues. CDR3 protein: CASSELGWSEKLFF. The DNA for the CDR3 is TGTGCCAGCAGTGAATTAGGGTGGAGTGAAAAACTGTTTTTT.

This clone showed up just once. The rearrangement uses TRBV6-1 and TRBJ2-3; TRBD2 is a possible D gene (5 bases). Trimming took off 0 bases at V and 1 base at J, with 5 bases between the two ends. This CDR3 spans 14 amino acids. Germline V lookup: CDR1 MNHNS, CDR2 SASEGT. CDR3 bases: TGTGCCAGCAGTGAAGCTAGCGGCACAGATACGCAGTATTTT. It is translated as CASSEASGTDTQYF.

The chain joins TRBV27 to TRBJ1-1, with D possibly being TRBD1 (6 bases). The V end was cut by 4 bases, the J end by 10 bases, with 13 bases between. The CDR3 is made up of 12 amino acids. Germline V CDR1 and CDR2: MNHEY, SMNVEV (reference sequence). For the CDR3, the DNA is TGTGCCAGCAGTTCCCTGACAGGAATAGCTTTCTTT. It is translated as CASSSLTGIAFF.

The chain employs TRBV27 and TRBJ1-2; weak D call: TRBD1 (5 bases). CDR1 and CDR2 (germline): MNHEY, SMNVEV (reference sequence). The CDR3 runs 13 residues. V lost 2 bases and J lost 8, with 12 bases in between. The CDR3 DNA reads as TGTGCCAGCAGTTTAACGCAGGGCCCCGGCTACACCTTC. This encodes CASSLTQGPGYTF.

V usage is TRBV19 and J usage is TRBJ2-3, with D maybe TRBD2 (6 bases). V was pared by 8 bases and J by 11 bases, with 23 bases between. This CDR3 has 14 amino acids. Germline lookup yields CDR1 LNHDA and CDR2 SQIVND (reference sequence). The CDR3 DNA sequence: TGTGCCAGTCAGGAAAGCGGGCTTTGGGGCGGGCAGTATTTT. Translating it yields CASQESGLWGGQYF.

The chain employs TRBV30 and TRBJ1-2; D gene uncertain. V lost 4 bases and J lost 5, with 26 bases in between. This CDR3 comprises 17 residues. In germline, CDR1 is GTSNPN, CDR2 SVGIG (reference sequence). The CDR3 spells CAWTRPGVALAEYGYTF. CDR3 DNA sequence: TGTGCCTGGACCCGTCCCGGCGTGGCGTTGGCTGAATATGGCTACACCTTC.

The chain joins TRBV5-1 to TRBJ1-2, with a weak D call TRBD1 (5 bases). The germline V gene has CDR1 SGHRS and CDR2 YFSETQ. Trimming cost V 5 bases and J 0 bases, with 14 bases left between them. The CDR3 has 15 amino acids. DNA for the CDR3: TGCGCCAGCAGAGGAGGGACCGATTCTAACTATGGCTACACCTTC. Translating it yields CASRGGTDSNYGYTF.

The chain recombines TRBV2 with TRBJ1-5; 7 bases are a match to TRBD1. Germline trimming cut 9 bases from V and 0 bases from J; bases unmatched to any gene: 14. Germline V gene sequence: CDR1 SNHLY, CDR2 FYNNEI. The CDR3 has 17 residues. CDR3 nucleotides: TGTGCCAGTACCAACCTTGCAACAGGGGTTAGCAATCAGCCCCAGCATTTT. It is translated as CASTNLATGVSNQPQHF.

This clone was seen just once. CDR3 in amino acids: CASGRTPNTEAFF. As DNA, the CDR3 is TGTGCTAGTGGTCGGACCCCGAACACTGAAGCTTTCTTT. This chain uses TRBV12-5 with TRBJ1-1, with D hard to call. Trimming took 5 bases from V and 1 from J, leaving 8 bases between them. Germline V CDR1 and CDR2: LGHNT, FRNRAP. The CDR3 is 13 amino acids.

This clone was seen a few times. J is TRBJ2-2 and V is TRBV4-1; 7 bases are shared with TRBD2. The CDR3 is 16 residues long. Germline V CDR1 and CDR2: MGHRA, YSYEKL. V shed 1 base, J shed 6 bases, and the junction held 8 bases outside the gene matches. CDR3 residues: CASSQGLAIGAGELFF. CDR3 bases: TGCGCCAGCAGCCAAGGACTAGCAATAGGGGCCGGGGAGCTGTTTTTT.

This sequence joins TRBV9 and TRBJ1-2, with 8 bases fitting TRBD1. The CDR3 extends over 14 amino acids. CDR1 is SGDLS, CDR2 YYNGEE, per germline. Trimming cost V 4 bases and J 8 bases; bases outside gene matches: 10. The CDR3 protein is CASSSRTGSEGYTF. Written as DNA, the CDR3 is TGTGCCAGCAGCTCCCGGACAGGGAGTGAAGGCTACACCTTC.

The V and J genes are TRBV4-2 and TRBJ2-2, with D hard to call. The V end lost 1 base, the J end lost 1 base, and 10 bases lay between the germline ends. Per germline, CDR1 LGHNA and CDR2 YNFKEQ. This CDR3 comprises 16 residues. The DNA of the CDR3 is TGTGCCAGCAGCCAAGGTGCACTTAGGAACACCGGGGAGCTGTTTTTT. As protein: CASSQGALRNTGELFF.

The CDR3 loop reads CASSLYNRGKNQPQHF. The CDR3 DNA reads TGTGCCAGCAGTTTGTACAACAGGGGAAAGAATCAGCCCCAGCATTTT. V gene TRBV28 combines with J gene TRBJ1-5, with TRBD1 identical over 7 bases. The CDR3 loop spans 16 amino acids. V dropped 3 bases and J dropped 4; count of bases not matched to a gene: 9. Germline-derived CDR1 and CDR2 are MDHEN and SYDVKM.